The clone carrying this TCR beta chain appeared a few times. These data are taken from a study of blood T cell repertoires in COVID-19. Study-level information: Samples came from the United States, Italy and Spain, spanning acute and convalescent COVID-19.

Original methodology: Reference gene primer amplification gave estimated nucleated cell counts. Assay used: immunoSEQ multiplex PCR; TCRdb lists only in-frame clones, some missing. V and J calls plus clone size are reproduced from that table; the DNA served to infer D and trimming. The data contain some 400,000 clones, about 87% of them singletons. Trimming took 5 bases from V and 1 from J, leaving 10 bases between them. CDR1 is MRHNA and CDR2 is SNTAGT in the germline V gene. The CDR3 is made up of 14 amino acids. Enrollment of patients from Seattle took place during active infection, with longitudinal follow-up.

The TCR originated in a woman under 40 with COVID-19, enrolled during active disease. The specimen sequenced was peripheral blood. This chain uses TRBV6-4 with TRBJ2-3; tentatively, D is TRBD1 (5 bases). The CDR3 bases are TGTGCCAGCAGTATCGTAGGGGGCACAGATACGCAGTATTTT. Translated: CASSIVGGTDTQYF.